These 15 T cell receptor beta chains were all obtained from the same sample, sequenced in a study of blood T cells in healthy people across ages. Primed by a sample-barcoded 5' primer and a J-beta primer mix, a second PCR proceeded for about 7 to 12 cycles. TCRdb re-analysed the 5' RACE reads in MiXCR, keeping a single row per CDR3 protein. The repertoire has 630,000 or so distinct CDR3 sequences, 32% of them found once; the top ten carry over 15%. What was sequenced was blood. The receptors derive from a woman of 80 years or more in good health.

This clonotype was seen only a few times. V usage is TRBV5-1 and J usage is TRBJ2-7; 8 bases align to TRBD1. J gave up 2 bases and V 3 bases, and 4 bases lay outside the gene matches. Germline loops: CDR1 SGHRS, CDR2 YFSETQ. The CDR3 is 14 residues long. The CDR3 sequence: CASSWTGPAYEQYF. The CDR3 bases are TGCGCCAGCAGCTGGACAGGGCCGGCCTACGAGCAGTACTTC.

This rearrangement joins TRBV6-6 to TRBJ1-5, with a possible D match to TRBD1 (5 bases). Trimming stripped 6 bases from V and 4 bases from J, with 19 bases between. CDR1 MNHNY and CDR2 SVGAGI come from the germline V gene (reference sequence). This CDR3 region has 16 residues. CDR3 bases: TGTGCCAGCAGCCGCCAGTGGGACGGAGCAAATCAGCCCCAGCATTTT. It is translated as CASSRQWDGANQPQHF.

This clonotype was recorded at least ten times. The chain recombines TRBV2 with TRBJ2-7, with 9 positions matching TRBD1. V lost 6 bases, J lost 2 bases, and 5 bases stayed unmatched. The CDR3 is made up of 14 amino acids. CDR1 and CDR2 (germline): SNHLY, FYNNEI. The CDR3 DNA sequence: TGTGCCAGCAGAGACAGGGGGAAAACCTACGAGCAGTACTTC. Protein sequence: CASRDRGKTYEQYF.

Written as DNA, the CDR3 is TGTGCCAGCAGCTCTCGGACAGGGAACGAGCAGTACTTC. This sequence encodes CASSSRTGNEQYF. V and J are TRBV7-6 and TRBJ2-7, with 8 positions matching TRBD1. The CDR3 spans 13 residues. Germline loops: CDR1 SGHVS, CDR2 FNYEAQ. J gave up 5 bases and V 4 bases, and 4 bases lay outside the gene matches.

Many counts were recorded for this clonotype. The gene calls are TRBV15 and TRBJ1-4; D ambiguous. V was trimmed by 5 bases and J by 8 bases, leaving 12 bases between them. The germline gives CDR1 LNHNV, CDR2 YYDKDF (reference sequence). The CDR3 has 13 amino acids. CDR3 sequence: CATSGGLAEKLFF. The CDR3 bases are TGTGCCACCAGCGGAGGACTGGCGGAAAAACTGTTTTTT.

This clonotype was detected ten times or more. V gene TRBV7-9 combines with J gene TRBJ2-3; D gene ambiguous. This CDR3 has 14 residues. In germline, CDR1 is SEHNR, CDR2 FQNEAQ (reference sequence). V lost 3 bases to trimming and J lost 2 bases, with 9 bases between them. CDR3 sequence: CASSFGSNTDTQYF. The DNA for the CDR3 is TGTGCCAGCAGCTTTGGTAGTAACACAGATACGCAGTATTTT. Looking up the rest from reference TRBV7-9 and TRBJ2-3 gives the full variable domain: DTGVSQNPRHKITKRGQNVTFRCDPISEHNRLYWYRQTLGQGPEFLTYFQNEAQLEKSRLLSDRFSAERPKGSFSTLEIQRTEQGDSAMYLCASSFGSNTDTQYFGPGTRLTVL.

The chain links TRBV2 to TRBJ2-2; TRBD1 is a possible D gene (5 bases). Trimming pared 4 bases from V and 7 bases from J, leaving 16 bases between. Germline assignment: CDR1 SNHLY and CDR2 FYNNEI. CDR3 length: 15 amino acids. The CDR3 loop reads CASSAGHKFGGELFF. The CDR3 nucleotides are TGTGCCAGCAGTGCTGGACACAAATTTGGCGGGGAGCTGTTTTTT.

The table lists this clonotype with many counts. V gene TRBV12-3 or TRBV12-4 combines with J gene TRBJ2-1, with D maybe TRBD1 (6 bases). The CDR3 runs 15 residues. V lost 0 bases to trimming and J lost 9 bases, with 15 bases between them. CDR3 residues: CASSLAIQGNGEQFF. The CDR3 coding sequence is TGTGCCAGCAGTTTAGCGATCCAGGGGAACGGTGAGCAGTTCTTC.

On this clonotype itself: A single base separates this from a much larger clone, so it may be a read error. V is TRBV5-1 and J is TRBJ2-7, with 8 bases fitting TRBD2. The germline V gene has CDR1 SGHRS and CDR2 YFSETQ. The trim removed 2 bases at V and 1 base at J, leaving 5 bases unmatched. This CDR3 is 15 amino acids long. The CDR3 region has the DNA TGCGCCAGCAGCTTTGAACCTAGCGGGTCCTACGAGCAGTACTTC. Residues: CASSFEPSGSYEQYF.

This clonotype was counted a few times. The chain combines TRBV7-2 with TRBJ1-1; a weak D match, TRBD1 (5 bases). This CDR3 comprises 15 residues. The V end was cut by 1 base, the J end by 1 base, with 10 bases between. Germline values: CDR1 SGHTA, CDR2 FQGNSA. The CDR3: CASSLGGLRNTEAFF. In DNA form, the CDR3 reads TGTGCCAGCAGCTTAGGGGGACTGAGGAACACTGAAGCTTTCTTT.

In regard to this clonotype: The CDR3 carries no conserved terminal phenylalanine or tryptophan, so it likely arises from a read error. The rearrangement joins TRBV6-1 to TRBJ2-1; 8 bases are shared with TRBD2. The CDR3 loop spans 15 amino acids. Germline V gene sequence: CDR1 MNHNS, CDR2 SASEGT. The V segment lost 7 bases and the J segment 4 bases; nucleotides outside the gene matches: 9. The DNA of the CDR3 is TGTGCCAGCATACTAGCGGAGGGGCTATACAATGAGCAGTTCGTC. This sequence encodes CASILAEGLYNEQFV.

This clonotype was picked up many times. The chain employs TRBV18 and TRBJ1-5; D is ambiguous. Germline CDR1 KGHSH, CDR2 LQKENI. CDR3 size: 13 residues. Trimming stripped 2 bases from V and 4 bases from J, with 6 bases between. The CDR3 loop is CASSPEGNQPQHF. Written as DNA, the CDR3 is TGTGCCAGCTCACCAGAAGGAAATCAGCCCCAGCATTTT.

This clonotype has at least ten counts. V usage is TRBV6-2 or TRBV6-3 and J usage is TRBJ2-7; D possibly corresponds to TRBD1 (7 bases). CDR3 length: 14 amino acids. CDR1 and CDR2 from the germline V gene are MNHEY and SVGEGT. V lost 10 bases and J lost 0, with 16 bases in between. The DNA of the CDR3 is TGTGCCACCACAGGGGACGGGAGCTCCTACGAGCAGTACTTC. Translation: CATTGDGSSYEQYF.

There are a few counts of this clonotype. The genes are TRBV10-3 and TRBJ1-1; 7 bases match TRBD1. Germline CDR1 reads ENHRY; CDR2 reads SYGVKD. This CDR3 comprises 14 residues. The J segment lost 1 base and the V segment lost 4 bases, leaving 3 bases of the junction unmatched. Here the CDR3 DNA reads TGTGCCATCAGTGGGGACAGACGGAACACTGAAGCTTTCTTT. It yields the protein CAISGDRRNTEAFF.

As for this clonotype: The junction and the germline gene differ at one end; a read error may be behind it. The chain employs TRBV5-1 and TRBJ2-1, with 11 bases that match TRBD2. CDR1 is SGHRS, CDR2 YFSETQ, per germline. The CDR3 has 17 residues. CDR3 DNA: TGCGCCAACAGCCGGGCGGGGGAAACTAGCGGGGGACTTAGGCAGTTCTTC. Translated, it gives CANSRAGETSGGLRQFF.